This entry describes one TCR beta chain. This clonotype was picked up many times. Which antigen it targets is not known. The input lacks base qualities; no much larger clone sits a single base away. TCR beta CDR3 regions were amplified from RNA transcripts. A first-round RT-PCR of the TCR CDR3 used the HTBI primer set with the Qiagen OneStep RT-PCR kit. A second multiplex PCR round built the libraries, followed by size selection and purification. The libraries were sequenced on an Illumina HiSeq2000 using paired-end 100 bp reads. Under the source paper's analysis protocol: SOAPnuke was used to process the raw data, with reads discarded if the reads contained adapters or uncalled bases, had a mean Phred below 15, or lacked an exact constant-primer or identifier match. High-quality paired reads were merged with COPE v1.2.5, and unique nucleotide sequences were defined as clonotypes. Clonotypes were aligned to IMGT TRBV, TRBD and TRBJ reference segments using MiTCR v1.1. Analysis was restricted to V-J combinations with a frequency above 0.0001, which covered roughly 99% of repertoires. The TCS score was defined as the ratio of F50 (clonal expansion) to E x V (chaos), calculated using BLOSUM62-based TCRdist between CDR3 peptides within each V-J. Welch's t-statistics and random forest reduced 450 to 600 V-J features to under 15, which were used in a naive Bayes classifier (R e1071). TCRdb handled the public reads itself, with Q25 trimming in fastp and clone calling in MiXCR, and kept productive beta chains. Duplicate CDR3 protein sequences are folded into a single record with the most common DNA and genes. TCRdb assigned the V and J calls; the authors' analysis was not used. In all, the sample holds more than 350,000 distinct CDR3 sequences, and roughly 15% of those were seen once. The leading ten clones occupy 15% to 20% of the sample.

Ophthalmopathy patients had moderately to severely active disease, Clinical Activity Score of at least 3, NOSPECS grade of at least 4, and duration under 3 months. Patients with uncontrolled infections, other autoimmune diseases, pregnancy or lactation were excluded. Diagnoses were based on clinical symptoms, serum thyroxine and TRAb, thyroid ultrasound and orbital computed tomography. PBMCs were isolated from about 10 ml of fresh peripheral blood by Ficoll-Paque density gradient centrifugation. Total RNA was extracted with Trizol reagent, and quality was checked on an Agilent 2100 Bioanalyzer. The germline V gene yields SGHAT for CDR1 and FQNNGV for CDR2. The trim is 1 base for V and 8 bases for J, with a gap of 8 bases between the germline ends. The CDR3, cysteine through phenylalanine, is 13 amino acids long. Only the CDR3 part of the read is kept: 39 bases, read in frame from the first base. This record belongs to a study of T cells in Graves' hyperthyroidism and ophthalmopathy (dated by TCRdb to about 2019). Looking at the study overall: Peripheral blood samples were taken at initial diagnosis, before any treatment was given. An independent validation cohort of about 20 hyperthyroidism patients and 17 patients who later progressed to ophthalmopathy tested prospective prediction of ophthalmopathy. Thyroid tissue and blood T-cell repertoires from several Graves' hyperthyroidism patients were also compared in the study. Following sampling, methimazole starting at 30 mg daily was given to hyperthyroidism patients, and high-dose intravenous methylprednisolone was given to ophthalmopathy patients. The 100 discovery patients were randomly split 7:3 into training and test sets. TCR Vbeta CDR3 sequencing of around 130 peripheral blood samples (around 45 ophthalmopathy, 75 to 85 hyperthyroidism and around 17 progressor patients) is reported in the paper. To identify TCR V-J signatures that set the groups apart, the researchers used a discovery cohort of about a hundred patients, made up of about 44 with Graves' ophthalmopathy and about 59 with stable Graves' hyperthyroidism. Overall results and qualifications from the work: During validation, the model predicted progression to ophthalmopathy a median of roughly 7.1 months ahead of onset, with around 71% sensitivity and roughly 75% specificity. No statistical method was used to set the sample size in advance, and investigators knew the group allocation. Ophthalmopathy was separated from stable hyperthyroidism by a 13 V-J signature model, with around 88% sensitivity and roughly 84% specificity obtained in cross-validation and 80%/75% obtained in testing. Blood samples also contained most of the expanded thyroid clonotypes (frequency above 0.001), which suggests that blood repertoires may reflect thyroid immune responses.

The sequence links TRBV11-2 to TRBJ2-2; no D gene is confidently identified. The clonotype originates from a woman aged 55-70 years with Graves' ophthalmopathy. The sample comprised blood. Read as DNA, the sequence is TGTGCCAGCAGCTTAGGTATCCGTGGGGAGCTGTTTTTT. This sequence encodes CASSLGIRGELFF.